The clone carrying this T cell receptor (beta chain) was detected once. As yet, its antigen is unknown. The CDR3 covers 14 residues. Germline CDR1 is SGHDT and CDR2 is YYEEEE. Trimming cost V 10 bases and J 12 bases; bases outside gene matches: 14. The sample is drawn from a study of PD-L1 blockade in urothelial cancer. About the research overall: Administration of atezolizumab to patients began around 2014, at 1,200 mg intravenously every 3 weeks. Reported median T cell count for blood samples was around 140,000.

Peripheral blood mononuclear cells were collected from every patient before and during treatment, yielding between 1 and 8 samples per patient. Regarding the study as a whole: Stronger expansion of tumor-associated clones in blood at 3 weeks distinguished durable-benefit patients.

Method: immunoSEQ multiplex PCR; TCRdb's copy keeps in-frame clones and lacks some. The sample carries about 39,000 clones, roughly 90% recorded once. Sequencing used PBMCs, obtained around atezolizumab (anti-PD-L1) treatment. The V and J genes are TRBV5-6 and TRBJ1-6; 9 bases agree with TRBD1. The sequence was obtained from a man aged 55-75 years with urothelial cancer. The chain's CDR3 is CAATQGQGSGPLHF. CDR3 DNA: TGTGCCGCAACCCAGGGACAGGGATCTGGACCCCTCCACTTT.